Shown below are 15 T cell receptor beta chains from a single sample sequenced in a study of PD-1 blockade in classical Hodgkin lymphoma (TCRdb year 2020). The library was built by means of the immunoSEQ multiplex PCR assay. Imported from immuneACCESS, the table was reduced by TCRdb to in-frame sequences with V and J called. These copies leave out some clones; in studies compared against another copy, an unresolved V gene accounts for under half, and the cause of the remainder is not known. The sample records around 30,000 clones, 75% to 85% of which are singletons. Approximately 35% of the sample rests with the top ten. Read against the paper, the sample's time point label means: cycle 1 day 1 (C1D1), immediately before nivolumab initiation. All trial patients had relapsed after autologous stem cell transplantation, with cohorts A, B and C differing in prior brentuximab vedotin exposure. The specimen was peripheral blood mononuclear cells (PBMCs), collected at baseline. All receptors come from a human donor with classical Hodgkin lymphoma.

Here the CDR3 DNA reads TGTGCCAGCTCACCACGCTCAGACAACACCGGGGAGCTGTTTTTT. It yields the protein CASSPRSDNTGELFF. J is TRBJ2-2 and V is TRBV18; no reliable D call. The CDR3 spans 15 residues. V shed 1 base and J shed 2 bases, with 8 bases lying between them. The germline gives CDR1 KGHSH, CDR2 LQKENI. Drawing the rest from reference TRBV18 and TRBJ2-2, the complete variable domain is NAGVMQNPRHLVRRRGQEARLRCSPMKGHSHVYWYRQLPEEGLKFMVYLQKENIIDESGMPKERFSAEFPKEGPSILRIQQVVRGDSAAYFCASSPRSDNTGELFFGEGSRLTVL.

For the CDR3, the DNA is TGTGCCAGTAACTCCGGGACTAGCGTATTCACGCAGTATTTT. Its translation is CASNSGTSVFTQYF. V is TRBV19 and J is TRBJ2-3, with 10 bases identical to TRBD2. The CDR3 totals 14 residues. Trimming cost V 7 bases and J 9 bases; bases outside gene matches: 10. The germline V gene has CDR1 LNHDA and CDR2 SQIVND (reference sequence).

The chain recombines TRBV27 with TRBJ2-7; 7 bases agree with TRBD2. The CDR3 spans 12 residues. The germline CDR1 and CDR2 sequences are MNHEY and SMNVEV (reference sequence). V trimming: 1 base; J trimming: 7 bases; junction bases outside the gene matches: 1. CDR3 in amino acids: CASSLWGGEQYF. The CDR3 DNA reads as TGTGCCAGCAGTTTATGGGGAGGGGAGCAGTACTTC.

This sequence joins TRBV9 and TRBJ1-2; D not certain. The CDR3 length is 12 residues. The V gene lost 4 bases and the J gene lost 5 bases, with 9 bases spanning the gap. Germline V CDR1 and CDR2: SGDLS, YYNGEE. The chain's CDR3 is CASSSIRYGYTF. For the CDR3, the DNA is TGTGCCAGCAGCTCCATCCGGTATGGCTACACCTTC.

The chain employs TRBV28 and TRBJ1-4, with D uncertain. CDR1 is MDHEN and CDR2 is SYDVKM in the germline V gene. This CDR3 spans 15 amino acids. Trimming shortened V by 8 bases and J by 5 bases, and 18 bases separated the two germline ends. The CDR3 DNA reads as TGTGCCAGCCAGCAGTTCGGCACCTCCAATGAAAAACTGTTTTTT. This encodes CASQQFGTSNEKLFF.

As for this clone: The junction differs from germline at one of its ends, possibly a read error. The rearrangement uses TRBV7-9 and TRBJ2-7; the D is unclear. The CDR3 is 11 amino acids. Germline values: CDR1 SEHNR, CDR2 FQNEAQ (reference sequence). CDR3 DNA: TGTGCCAGCAGCTTAGGGCCAGGCCCTCACTTC. This gives the protein CASSLGPGPHF.

This chain joins TRBV9 and TRBJ2-3; D perhaps matches TRBD1 (6 bases). Looked up from germline, CDR1 is SGDLS and CDR2 is YYNGEE. Trimming left V 3 bases short and J 3 bases short, with 23 bases between. The CDR3 spans 18 residues. The CDR3 spells CASSALPPTGRATDTQYF. The CDR3 nucleotides read TGTGCCAGCAGCGCCCTCCCCCCCACAGGGCGGGCGACAGATACGCAGTATTTT.

This clone was seen more than once but under ten times. The V and J genes are TRBV6-5 and TRBJ1-6; D uncertain. Germline CDR1 MNHEY, CDR2 SVGAGI. This CDR3 comprises 14 residues. With 10 bases removed from V and 8 bases from J, the gap between germline ends came to 18 bases. The CDR3 coding sequence is TGTGCCACCAAGGGTACGGCGCGGTATTCACCCCTCCACTTT. It encodes CATKGTARYSPLHF.

The V gene is TRBV29-1, the J gene TRBJ2-3, with 9 bases matching TRBD2. The CDR3 spans 14 residues. With V trimmed by 7 bases and J by 4 bases, 9 bases remained unmatched. Germline CDR1 is SQVTM and CDR2 is ANQGSEA. As DNA, the CDR3 is TGCAGCGCCCTGGGGGGCGGGGGGGCAGATACGCAGTATTTT. Encoded protein: CSALGGGGADTQYF.

The rearrangement joins TRBV28 to TRBJ1-2; TRBD1 agrees at 8 bases. The V segment lost 5 bases and the J segment 8 bases; nucleotides outside the gene matches: 19. Germline loops: CDR1 MDHEN, CDR2 SYDVKM. The CDR3 sequence is 17 residues long. The CDR3 DNA reads TGTGCCAGCAGTCCACAACGCCGGGCAGGGGGCCAGCGAGGCTACACCTTC. Its translation: CASSPQRRAGGQRGYTF.

This chain connects TRBV28 to TRBJ2-3; possible D gene TRBD1, 5 bases. CDR3 size: 13 residues. Trimming cost V 6 bases and J 11 bases, with 18 bases left between them. The germline V gene encodes CDR1 MDHEN and CDR2 SYDVKM. The CDR3 region is CASRSRLDMRQYF. CDR3 nucleotides: TGTGCCAGCAGGTCTCGATTGGACATGAGGCAGTATTTT.

The genes are TRBV7-3 and TRBJ2-1; either TRBD1 or TRBD2 may fit D (5 bases each). V was shortened by 3 bases and J by 7 bases, with 7 bases between the two germline ends. Germline V gene lookup returns CDR1 SGHTA and CDR2 FQGTGA. The CDR3 runs to 12 residues. The CDR3 loop is CASSFEGNEQFF. In DNA form, the CDR3 reads TGTGCCAGCAGCTTCGAGGGGAATGAGCAGTTCTTC. Together with reference TRBV7-3 and TRBJ2-1, the CDR3 gives the full variable domain: GAGVSQTPSNKVTEKGKYVELRCDPISGHTALYWYRQSLGQGPEFLIYFQGTGAADDSGLPNDRFFAVRPEGSVSTLKIQRTERGDSAVYLCASSFEGNEQFFGPGTRLTVL.

This clone has only a few counts. The chain combines TRBV6-6 with TRBJ1-1, with TRBD1 as a possible D gene (5 bases). V lost 5 bases, J lost 2 bases, and 15 bases lay in between. The CDR3 length is 15 residues. The V gene's germline CDR1 is MNHNY and CDR2 SVGAGI (reference sequence). CDR3 region: CASSPQGGRNTEAFF. The CDR3 DNA is TGTGCCAGCAGTCCTCAGGGTGGTCGAAACACTGAAGCTTTCTTT.

The chain is built from TRBV5-1 and TRBJ2-5; the D gene is possibly TRBD2 (5 bases). V gave up 0 bases and J gave up 5 bases, with 8 bases separating them. The CDR3 totals 13 residues. The V gene's germline CDR1 is SGHRS and CDR2 YFSETQ. CDR3 sequence: CASSLAPGETQYF. In DNA, the CDR3 is TGCGCCAGCAGCTTGGCCCCGGGGGAGACCCAGTACTTC.

This clone was counted a single time. The rearrangement joins TRBV5-6 to TRBJ1-6, with no clear D. Per germline, CDR1 SGHDT and CDR2 YYEEEE. The CDR3 is 13 residues long. V dropped 4 bases and J dropped 9 bases, with 11 bases sitting between them. As DNA, the CDR3 is TGTGCCAGCAGCGTAACGCCGAGTTCACCCCTCCACTTT. Translation: CASSVTPSSPLHF.